This T cell receptor (beta chain) originates from a study of cytomegalovirus exposure and HLA in healthy donors. The CDR3 runs to 18 residues. The V gene end was trimmed by 4 bases and the J gene end by 2 bases; junction bases not matched to a gene: 10. Germline loops: CDR1 SGHTA, CDR2 FQGTGA. The PCR employed 60 Vbeta primers together with 13 Jbeta primers. The table came from immunoSEQ multiplex PCR; TCRdb's copy has only in-frame clones and leaves some out. Of approximately 110,000 clones detected, around 70% appear once; the ten largest clones hold around 4%. This clone was recorded a few times. This chain connects TRBV7-3 to TRBJ2-6; 8 positions match TRBD1. The specimen was PBMCs. This clonotype was sampled from a woman between 35 and 50 years old in good health and CMV-seronegative. CDR3 nucleotides: TGTGCCAGCAGCTCAGCCGGACAGGGTTGGGCTGGGGCCAACGTCCTGACTTTC. Translated, it gives CASSSAGQGWAGANVLTF.